The 32 T cell receptor beta chains below were found in one sample sequenced in a study of a mutant IDH1 vaccine in newly diagnosed glioma. Their recognized antigens are unknown. Clones were read by immunoSEQ multiplex PCR, and TCRdb kept only the in-frame ones, dropping some. The table shows about 62,000 clones, with 70% to 90% occurring only once. Indicated time point: week 11, during vaccination. In the vaccine, a single dose held 300 ug of the mutant IDH1 20-mer peptide, along with topical imiquimod. Sequences were derived from PBMCs, sampled from a glioma patient whose treatment included an IDH1 peptide vaccine. These receptors were taken from a man in his forties or fifties with glioma.

The table lists this clone with a count of one. The chain is built from TRBV7-3 and TRBJ2-5; D uncertain. With 4 bases removed from V and 3 bases from J, the gap between germline ends came to 12 bases. The CDR3 length is 14 residues. Germline CDR1 and CDR2: SGHTA and FQGTGA. The CDR3 reads CASSSRRGEETQYF. Here the CDR3 DNA reads TGTGCCAGCAGCTCCCGCCGAGGCGAAGAGACCCAGTACTTC.

V usage is TRBV11-2 and J usage is TRBJ1-5, with D tentatively TRBD1 (5 bases). The V end was cut by 0 bases, the J end by 2 bases, with 8 bases between. CDR1 and CDR2 (germline): SGHAT, FQNNGV. CDR3 length: 15 amino acids. The CDR3 DNA sequence: TGTGCCAGCAGCTTAGATTTGGGGGGCAATCAGCCCCAGCATTTT. Its protein product is CASSLDLGGNQPQHF.

The J gene is TRBJ1-6, the V gene TRBV5-8; 7 bases align to TRBD1. The CDR3 consists of 15 residues. V shed 2 bases, J shed 7 bases, and the junction held 6 bases outside the gene matches. Per germline, CDR1 SGHTS and CDR2 YDEGEE. The CDR3 DNA reads as TGTGCCAGCAGCTTAAGACAGGGCGCAAATTCACCCCTCCACTTT. Encoded protein: CASSLRQGANSPLHF.

The chain uses TRBV11-3 and TRBJ2-2; D is uncertain. The V gene's germline CDR1 is SGHNT and CDR2 YENEEA. The CDR3 sequence is 14 residues long. V dropped 5 bases and J dropped 3 bases, with 10 bases sitting between them. This CDR3 is CASSPRRDTGELFF. DNA for the CDR3: TGTGCCAGCAGCCCCCGACGCGACACCGGGGAGCTGTTTTTT. The full variable domain, with the rest looked up from reference TRBV11-3 and TRBJ2-2, is EAGVVQSPRYKIIEKKQPVAFWCNPISGHNTLYWYLQNLGQGPELLIRYENEEAVDDSQLPKDRFSAERLKGVDSTLKIQPAELGDSAVYLCASSPRRDTGELFFGEGSRLTVL.

This chain joins TRBV7-2 and TRBJ1-6, with TRBD1 identical over 7 bases. V trimming: 0 bases; J trimming: 6 bases; junction bases outside the gene matches: 8. The CDR3 spans 17 residues. The germline gives CDR1 SGHTA, CDR2 FQGNSA. CDR3 nucleotides: TGTGCCAGCAGCTTAGCCCTCGCCGGGACAGCTAATTCACCCCTCCACTTT. Amino acid sequence: CASSLALAGTANSPLHF. Supplemented by reference TRBV7-2 and TRBJ1-6, the full variable domain reads GAGVSQSPSNKVTEKGKDVELRCDPISGHTALYWYRQSLGQGLEFLIYFQGNSAPDKSGLPSDRFSAERTGGSVSTLTIQRTQQEDSAVYLCASSLALAGTANSPLHFGNGTRLTVT.

This chain joins TRBV10-3 and TRBJ2-1, with 7 bases aligning to TRBD1. Germline V gene lookup returns CDR1 ENHRY and CDR2 SYGVKD. The CDR3 is made up of 14 amino acids. Germline trimming cut 0 bases from V and 6 bases from J; bases unmatched to any gene: 2. CDR3 amino acids: CAISESTGSNEQFF. CDR3 in DNA: TGTGCCATCAGTGAGTCGACAGGGAGCAATGAGCAGTTCTTC.

This clone was recorded only once. The DNA for the CDR3 is TGTGCCAGCAGTTATAGTCCCGGGACAGTCACCTACGAGCAGTACTTC. Protein: CASSYSPGTVTYEQYF. V is TRBV6-5 and J is TRBJ2-7; 7 bases are a match to TRBD1. The CDR3 sequence is 16 residues long. CDR1 is MNHEY and CDR2 is SVGAGI in the germline V gene. With V trimmed by 3 bases and J by 2 bases, 10 bases remained unmatched.

V gene TRBV19 combines with J gene TRBJ1-4; 9 nucleotides agree with TRBD1. CDR3 size: 15 residues. The trim removed 3 bases at V and 7 bases at J, leaving 6 bases unmatched. Germline CDR1 reads LNHDA; CDR2 reads SQIVND (reference sequence). This CDR3 reads CASSMGQGRGEKLFF. CDR3 nucleotide sequence: TGTGCCAGTAGTATGGGACAGGGTCGCGGTGAAAAACTGTTTTTT. Full variable domain (remainder filled in from reference TRBV19 and TRBJ1-4): DGGITQSPKYLFRKEGQNVTLSCEQNLNHDAMYWYRQDPGQGLRLIYYSQIVNDFQKGDIAEGYSVSREKKESFPLTVTSAQKNPTAFYLCASSMGQGRGEKLFFGSGTQLSVL.

The chain couples TRBV10-3 to TRBJ2-2; D may correspond to TRBD1 or TRBD2 (6 bases each). CDR3 size: 14 residues. The germline V and J ends were trimmed by 6 bases and 0 bases, with 8 bases remaining between them. Germline loops: CDR1 ENHRY, CDR2 SYGVKD. The CDR3 loop reads CAIREGANTGELFF. The DNA for the CDR3 is TGTGCCATCAGGGAGGGGGCGAACACCGGGGAGCTGTTTTTT.

The V call is TRBV29-1, the J call TRBJ2-5; 7 bases agree with TRBD1. CDR1 SQVTM and CDR2 ANQGSEA come from the germline V gene. Trimming at V came to 6 bases and at J to 5 bases, leaving 12 bases not matched to a gene. The length of the CDR3 is 14 residues. This CDR3 reads CSVMTGSTHETQYF. In DNA form, the CDR3 reads TGCAGCGTCATGACAGGGTCAACACATGAGACCCAGTACTTC.

This chain joins TRBV19 and TRBJ2-1, with 7 bases identical to TRBD1. This CDR3 is built from 16 residues. The junction had 10 bases not matched to a gene; V was cut back by 5 bases and J by 3 bases. CDR1 and CDR2 (germline): LNHDA, SQIVND (reference sequence). The CDR3: CASSDSGTALYNEQFF. Written as DNA, the CDR3 is TGTGCCAGTAGTGATTCCGGGACAGCCCTCTACAATGAGCAGTTCTTC.

This chain connects TRBV28 to TRBJ1-5; TRBD1 matches at 7 bases. The CDR3 runs 14 residues. Germline CDR1 and CDR2: MDHEN and SYDVKM. Trimming at V came to 5 bases and at J to 8 bases, leaving 9 bases not matched to a gene. Here the CDR3 DNA reads TGTGCCAGCAGTAGGACAGGCGGCAGAAAGCCCCAGCATTTT. Translation: CASSRTGGRKPQHF.

The rearrangement joins TRBV4-2 to TRBJ1-2; no reliable D call. V lost 1 base and J lost 7, with 7 bases in between. The length of the CDR3 is 12 residues. The germline V gene has CDR1 LGHNA and CDR2 YNFKEQ. In DNA, the CDR3 is TGTGCCAGCAGCCAAGGGATGGCTGGCTACACCTTC. This sequence encodes CASSQGMAGYTF.

The V gene is TRBV5-8, the J gene TRBJ1-5, with D maybe TRBD1 (6 bases). The CDR3 contains 15 residues. V shed 4 bases and J shed 8 bases, with 19 bases lying between them. Looked up from germline, CDR1 is SGHTS and CDR2 is YDEGEE. DNA for the CDR3: TGTGCCAGCAGCCTAGGCCTGGGGGCGCCGGAGCCCCAGCATTTT. Its protein product is CASSLGLGAPEPQHF.

The chain carries TRBV6-4 and TRBJ2-5; 11 positions match TRBD2. The CDR3 loop spans 15 amino acids. V shed 5 bases, J shed 9 bases, and the junction held 11 bases outside the gene matches. CDR1 MRHNA and CDR2 SNTAGT come from the germline V gene. CDR3: CASSPEVAGGIAQYF. The CDR3 coding sequence is TGTGCCAGCAGTCCAGAAGTAGCGGGAGGGATTGCCCAGTACTTC.

The chain recombines TRBV7-9 with TRBJ1-4; weak D call: TRBD1 (6 bases). The CDR3 extends over 16 amino acids. The V gene's germline CDR1 is SEHNR and CDR2 FQNEAQ (reference sequence). V lost 5 bases, J lost 0 bases, and 13 bases lay in between. The CDR3 coding sequence is TGTGCCAGCAGCCACCGGGACATTGCAACTAATGAAAAACTGTTTTTT. It is translated as CASSHRDIATNEKLFF.

V usage is TRBV28 and J usage is TRBJ1-5; a possible D gene is TRBD1 (5 bases). Germline V gives CDR1 MDHEN, CDR2 SYDVKM. The CDR3 length is 16 residues. V lost 2 bases to trimming and J lost 2 bases, with 13 bases between them. The CDR3 region is CASSLPGWVGNQPQHF. Here the CDR3 DNA reads TGTGCCAGCAGTTTACCAGGGTGGGTCGGCAATCAGCCCCAGCATTTT.

This chain joins TRBV7-2 and TRBJ1-1; the match to TRBD1 covers 10 bases. The CDR3 spans 12 residues. Germline V CDR1 and CDR2: SGHTA, FQGNSA. Trimming at V came to 6 bases and at J to 5 bases, leaving 0 bases not matched to a gene. CDR3 sequence: CASRDRGTEAFF. The CDR3 bases are TGTGCCAGCAGGGACAGGGGGACTGAAGCTTTCTTT.

The chain carries TRBV28 and TRBJ1-6; D possibly corresponds to TRBD1 (5 bases). V lost 5 bases to trimming and J lost 3 bases, with 17 bases between them. The CDR3 sequence is 17 residues long. Germline values: CDR1 MDHEN, CDR2 SYDVKM. CDR3 sequence: CASSERDLWDYNSPLHF. DNA of the CDR3: TGTGCCAGCAGTGAACGGGACCTGTGGGACTATAATTCACCCCTCCACTTT.

The rearrangement joins TRBV20-1 to TRBJ2-7; no clear D gene. V lost 2 bases and J lost 4, with 6 bases in between. The germline gives CDR1 DFQATT, CDR2 SNEGSKA (reference sequence). This CDR3 has 11 amino acids. The CDR3 DNA sequence: TGCAGTGCTAGATTCCGGTACGAGCAGTACTTC. This codes for CSARFRYEQYF.

The genes are TRBV14 and TRBJ2-5; D may be TRBD2 (5 bases). Germline loops: CDR1 SGHDN, CDR2 FVKESK. Trimming shortened V by 0 bases and J by 1 base, and 12 bases separated the two germline ends. The CDR3 consists of 16 residues. This chain's CDR3 is CASSQEMAGFQETQYF. DNA of the CDR3: TGTGCCAGCAGCCAAGAGATGGCGGGTTTCCAAGAGACCCAGTACTTC.

The CDR3 is CASSLPGQGARAGTQYF. The CDR3 coding sequence is TGTGCCAGCAGTTTGCCGGGACAGGGGGCGCGGGCCGGTACGCAGTATTTT. This chain connects TRBV28 to TRBJ2-3, with 12 nucleotides matching TRBD1. The CDR3 has 17 amino acids. The junction had 12 bases not matched to a gene; V was cut back by 3 bases and J by 8 bases. Germline V gives CDR1 MDHEN, CDR2 SYDVKM.

This clone appeared once. The chain uses TRBV7-2 and TRBJ2-2; a possible D gene is TRBD1 (6 bases). This CDR3 has 14 amino acids. The V gene's germline CDR1 is SGHTA and CDR2 FQGNSA. Trimming took off 5 bases at V and 5 bases at J, with 12 bases between the two ends. The CDR3 DNA follows: TGTGCCAGCAGCCCCGCGAGGGGGACCGGGGAGCTGTTTTTT. Encoded protein: CASSPARGTGELFF.

The chain's CDR3 is CASRWTGEGEQYF. The CDR3 nucleotides read TGTGCCAGCCGATGGACCGGGGAGGGAGAGCAGTACTTC. The chain has TRBV6-1 and TRBJ2-5; 7 bases fit TRBD2. Germline CDR1 reads MNHNS; CDR2 reads SASEGT. This CDR3 is built from 13 residues. Unmatched junction bases numbered 14, after V lost 8 bases and J lost 11 bases.

This rearrangement joins TRBV14 to TRBJ2-3; 9 bases are a match to TRBD2. Looked up from germline, CDR1 is SGHDN and CDR2 is FVKESK. Germline trimming cut 4 bases from V and 3 bases from J; bases unmatched to any gene: 8. The CDR3 runs 16 residues. The CDR3: CASSPWLAGMTDTQYF. As DNA, the CDR3 is TGTGCCAGCAGCCCCTGGCTAGCGGGGATGACAGATACGCAGTATTTT.

The chain is built from TRBV28 and TRBJ2-5, with D perhaps matching TRBD2 (6 bases). Germline CDR1 reads MDHEN; CDR2 reads SYDVKM. The V gene lost 2 bases and the J gene lost 9 bases, with 16 bases spanning the gap. CDR3 length: 14 amino acids. The CDR3 protein is CASSLAGTSRAQYF. In DNA form, the CDR3 reads TGTGCCAGCAGTTTAGCCGGGACTTCGCGGGCCCAGTACTTC.

The V and J genes are TRBV5-1 and TRBJ2-1; TRBD1 aligns across 11 bases. Trimming at V came to 4 bases and at J to 7 bases, leaving 4 bases not matched to a gene. CDR3 size: 14 residues. CDR1 and CDR2 from the germline V gene are SGHRS and YFSETQ. In nucleotides, the CDR3 is TGCGCCAGCAGCAGTGGACAGGGGGCTAATGAGCAGTTCTTC. Translated: CASSSGQGANEQFF.

This chain links TRBV5-5 with TRBJ2-1; D may be TRBD1 (5 bases). The length of the CDR3 is 13 residues. Germline CDR1 and CDR2: SGHKS and YYEKEE (reference sequence). V dropped 2 bases and J dropped 5 bases, with 8 bases sitting between them. The CDR3 DNA reads TGTGCCAGCAGCTTTATAGGGGACAATGAGCAGTTCTTC. Residues: CASSFIGDNEQFF.

V gene TRBV15 combines with J gene TRBJ2-3; D is unclear. CDR1 LNHNV and CDR2 YYDKDF come from the germline V gene (reference sequence). V lost 0 bases and J lost 7, with 8 bases in between. The CDR3 runs 13 residues. In DNA, the CDR3 is TGTGCCACCAGCAGAGATCGGGCCAATACGCAGTATTTT. Its translation: CATSRDRANTQYF.

The chain recombines TRBV16 with TRBJ2-2, with a weak D call TRBD2 (6 bases). Germline V gene data show CDR1 as KGHSY and CDR2 as FQNENV. The CDR3 spans 16 residues. V lost 0 bases and J lost 4, with 12 bases in between. The CDR3 reads CASSQSGGSGTGELFF. The CDR3 region has the DNA TGTGCCAGCAGCCAATCTGGGGGGAGTGGCACCGGGGAGCTGTTTTTT.

The chain carries TRBV19 and TRBJ1-2; D might be TRBD1 (5 bases). With 1 base removed from V and 5 bases from J, the gap between germline ends came to 20 bases. Germline-derived CDR1 and CDR2 are LNHDA and SQIVND (reference sequence). The CDR3 is 17 amino acids. This CDR3 is CASSIALGRDPTYGYTF. As DNA, the CDR3 is TGTGCCAGTAGTATAGCTCTGGGTCGGGACCCTACTTATGGCTACACCTTC.

The chain is built from TRBV27 and TRBJ1-1; D not certain. The germline CDR1 and CDR2 sequences are MNHEY and SMNVEV (reference sequence). Trimming shortened V by 7 bases and J by 1 base, and 4 bases separated the two germline ends. The CDR3 is 11 amino acids. The CDR3 here is CASKGNTEAFF. CDR3 sequence (DNA): TGTGCCAGCAAGGGGAACACTGAAGCTTTCTTT.